The 26 T cell receptor beta chains below come from one sample, sequenced in a study of CD8+CD57+ T cells in acquired aplastic anemia. The use of genomic DNA as template underpinned the TCR beta VDJ and CDR3 profiling. Each CDR3 protein is one row after TCRdb ran MiXCR on the reads. Of 300,000 or so distinct CDR3 sequences in the sample, roughly 50% were seen once. The source material was sorted CD4+, CD8+, or CD8+CD57+ T cells (not recorded which) from PBMCs. The receptors come from a human donor with severe aplastic anemia or a healthy control (not recorded which).

The sample holds one count of this clonotype. This rearrangement joins TRBV6-4 to TRBJ2-3, with 8 positions matching TRBD1. The ends lost 0 bases at V and 4 bases at J; junction bases unmatched: 3. Germline values: CDR1 MRHNA, CDR2 SNTAGT. This CDR3 region has 15 residues. The CDR3 loop is CASSDSGQGSDTQYF. The CDR3 nucleotides are TGTGCCAGCAGTGACTCTGGACAGGGATCAGATACGCAGTATTTT.

Note on this clonotype: Sequence at one end of the junction differs from germline and may be a read error. The chain recombines TRBV9 with TRBJ2-1; D is possibly TRBD2 (5 bases). Germline V gene lookup returns CDR1 SGDLS and CDR2 YYNGEE. This CDR3 is built from 17 residues. The CDR3: CACSRADLTSSYNEQFF. CDR3 sequence (DNA): TGTGCCTGCAGCCGAGCGGATTTAACCAGCTCCTACAATGAGCAGTTCTTC.

The gene calls are TRBV11-2 and TRBJ1-3; D gene uncertain. This CDR3 is 14 amino acids long. CDR1 is SGHAT and CDR2 is FQNNGV in the germline V gene. Trimming took 3 bases from V and 13 from J, leaving 19 bases between them. The CDR3 is CASSFRASGSTIYF. The CDR3 DNA sequence: TGTGCCAGCAGCTTCCGGGCCTCTGGAAGCACAATATATTTT.

This clonotype was found many times. This chain joins TRBV18 and TRBJ1-2; 10 bases align to TRBD1. The CDR3 totals 15 residues. Germline V gene data show CDR1 as KGHSH and CDR2 as LQKENI. Trimming removed 2 bases from V and 6 bases from J; junction bases left unmatched: 6. CDR3 residues: CASSPGDRGPDGYTF. The CDR3 coding sequence is TGTGCCAGCTCACCAGGGGACAGGGGCCCCGATGGCTACACCTTC.

This clonotype came up many times. The chain couples TRBV29-1 to TRBJ1-1, with 12 bases matching TRBD1. Trimming took 7 bases from V and 4 from J; bases not matched to a gene: 16. The CDR3 has 17 amino acids. CDR1 and CDR2 (germline): SQVTM, ANQGSEA. CDR3 nucleotides: TGCAGCGCCACCGTGGGACAGGGGGCGGCGGCTCCCACTGAAGCTTTCTTT. Translating it yields CSATVGQGAAAPTEAFF.

This clonotype came up many times. J is TRBJ1-1 and V is TRBV28; D perhaps matches TRBD1 (5 bases). The CDR3 runs to 13 residues. Germline CDR1 MDHEN, CDR2 SYDVKM. Between the trimmed V and J ends, which lost 3 bases and 9 bases, there was a span of 14 bases. CDR3: CASSLIQGRQAFF. The DNA for the CDR3 is TGTGCCAGCAGTTTGATCCAGGGTCGTCAAGCTTTCTTT.

This clonotype showed up just once. The V gene is TRBV7-2, the J gene TRBJ2-7, with D perhaps TRBD2 (5 bases). Germline CDR1 and CDR2: SGHTA and FQGNSA. The V gene lost 9 bases and the J gene lost 0 bases, with 18 bases spanning the gap. CDR3 length equals 15 residues. The CDR3: CASSVYKNISYEQYV. The CDR3 nucleotides read TGTGCCAGTAGCGTCTATAAGAACATCTCCTACGAGCAGTACGTC.

This rearrangement joins TRBV19 to TRBJ1-3; TRBD1 matches at 7 bases. The trim removed 4 bases at V and 0 bases at J, leaving 18 bases unmatched. Germline loops: CDR1 LNHDA, CDR2 SQIVND (reference sequence). The CDR3 has 20 amino acids. CDR3 DNA: TGTGCCAGTAGTAGTACAGGGGAGGGGGCAGCAGCCTACTCTGGAAACACCATATATTTT. Translation gives CASSSTGEGAAAYSGNTIYF.

This chain connects TRBV9 to TRBJ1-5, with a possible D match to TRBD1 (5 bases). The CDR3 has 14 residues. Looked up from germline, CDR1 is SGDLS and CDR2 is YYNGEE. V lost 3 bases, J lost 1 base, and 8 bases lay in between. CDR3 sequence: CASSARDSNQPQHF. Written as DNA, the CDR3 is TGTGCCAGCAGCGCGCGGGACAGCAATCAGCCCCAGCATTTT.

This clonotype has more than one count but fewer than ten. The chain employs TRBV5-6 and TRBJ2-7; no firm D call. CDR1 and CDR2 from the germline V gene are SGHDT and YYEEEE. The germline V and J ends were trimmed by 2 bases and 3 bases, with 12 bases remaining between them. This CDR3 comprises 14 residues. The CDR3 region is CASSLGPNLYEQYF. The CDR3 DNA reads TGTGCCAGCAGCTTAGGTCCCAACCTCTACGAGCAGTACTTC.

V usage is TRBV24-1 and J usage is TRBJ1-4, with 7 bases matching TRBD1. Germline V gene lookup returns CDR1 KGHDR and CDR2 SFDVKD. J gave up 6 bases and V 3 bases, and 9 bases lay outside the gene matches. The CDR3 totals 16 residues. CDR3 region: CATSDPTTGPDEKLFF. The DNA for the CDR3 is TGTGCCACCAGTGATCCGACGACAGGGCCGGATGAAAAACTGTTTTTT.

The genes are TRBV7-9 and TRBJ2-7, with 8 bases matching TRBD2. CDR1 is SEHNR, CDR2 FQNEAQ, per germline (reference sequence). CDR3 length equals 16 residues. The V segment lost 1 base and the J segment 3 bases; nucleotides outside the gene matches: 8. CDR3 in amino acids: CASSLVSGGLHYEQYF. The CDR3 DNA reads TGTGCCAGCAGCTTAGTCTCGGGAGGGCTACACTACGAGCAGTACTTC.

Only a few counts were recorded for this clonotype. The chain employs TRBV29-1 and TRBJ2-7; 9 nucleotides line up with TRBD1. Trimming at V came to 7 bases and at J to 2 bases, leaving 9 bases not matched to a gene. The germline V gene encodes CDR1 SQVTM and CDR2 ANQGSEA. The CDR3 is made up of 14 amino acids. The CDR3 spells CSAEPGQGTYEQYF. CDR3 DNA sequence: TGCAGCGCCGAACCGGGACAGGGAACCTACGAGCAGTACTTC.

This clonotype was seen many times. This chain's CDR3 is CSVEDRPALPGYTF. The CDR3 DNA is TGCAGCGTTGAAGATCGCCCAGCCCTTCCTGGCTACACCTTC. The chain uses TRBV29-1 and TRBJ1-2; no definite D call. Germline V gene data show CDR1 as SQVTM and CDR2 as ANQGSEA. Trimming left V 0 bases short and J 7 bases short, with 15 bases between. This CDR3 has 14 residues.

The chain combines TRBV28 with TRBJ1-4; D may be TRBD1 (5 bases). Germline CDR1 is MDHEN and CDR2 is SYDVKM. The length of the CDR3 is 11 residues. V was pared by 11 bases and J by 8 bases, with 12 bases between. The CDR3 DNA reads TGTGCCGCAGGTGGGGGGGAAAAACTGTTTTTT. It is translated as CAAGGGEKLFF.

The rearrangement links TRBV20-1 to TRBJ2-3; 14 bases match TRBD2. The V and J ends lost 5 bases and 4 bases, in that order; junction bases with no gene match: 2. CDR1 and CDR2 from the germline V gene are DFQATT and SNEGSKA (reference sequence). This CDR3 is built from 14 residues. The CDR3 DNA reads TGCAGTGCTGGGACTAGCGGGGGTCCAGATACGCAGTATTTT. It translates to CSAGTSGGPDTQYF.

The V call is TRBV7-2, the J call TRBJ2-3, with D maybe TRBD1 (5 bases). Germline V gives CDR1 SGHTA, CDR2 FQGNSA. The CDR3 extends over 16 amino acids. Trimming took off 3 bases at V and 1 base at J, with 14 bases between the two ends. In nucleotides, the CDR3 is TGTGCCAGCAGCTTTCGGTTCGCAGGGCGCACAGATACGCAGTATTTT. As protein: CASSFRFAGRTDTQYF.

This clonotype was observed a handful of times. V gene TRBV20-1 combines with J gene TRBJ2-7; TRBD1 or TRBD2 may be the D gene (5 bases each). Germline V lookup: CDR1 DFQATT, CDR2 SNEGSKA (reference sequence). V was trimmed by 6 bases and J by 2 bases, leaving 11 bases between them. The CDR3 extends over 12 amino acids. In DNA, the CDR3 is TGCAGTGCCTGGGACGGAGCCTACGAGCAGTACTTC. Translation gives CSAWDGAYEQYF.

The rearrangement joins TRBV12-3 or TRBV12-4 to TRBJ1-4, with no clear D. The germline V and J ends were trimmed by 7 bases and 4 bases, with 10 bases remaining between them. This CDR3 region has 13 residues. The CDR3 nucleotides are TGTGCCAGCACCGGGTGGGGTAATGAAAAACTGTTTTTT. It encodes CASTGWGNEKLFF.

This chain connects TRBV24-1 to TRBJ1-1; 8 nucleotides match TRBD1. Losses at the gene ends were 5 bases for V and 11 bases for J; bases not matched to a gene: 6. The CDR3 has 12 amino acids. CDR1 and CDR2 (germline): KGHDR, SFDVKD. This CDR3 is CATSGPQGDAFF. CDR3 nucleotides: TGTGCCACCAGTGGACCACAGGGGGATGCTTTCTTT.

The V gene is TRBV5-1, the J gene TRBJ2-1, with D unresolved. V lost 0 bases to trimming and J lost 7 bases, with 20 bases between them. CDR1 is SGHRS and CDR2 is YFSETQ in the germline V gene. The CDR3 covers 17 residues. The CDR3 DNA is TGCGCCAGCAGCTTGGACCAGTGGCACGAGCAGAGAAATGAGCAGTTCTTC. Translated: CASSLDQWHEQRNEQFF.

The chain employs TRBV5-1 and TRBJ1-6; tentatively, D is TRBD1 (5 bases). Germline CDR1 reads SGHRS; CDR2 reads YFSETQ. The CDR3 sequence is 16 residues long. V lost 0 bases to trimming and J lost 10 bases, with 17 bases between them. The CDR3 sequence is CASSLAGGRVRSPLHF. The CDR3 nucleotides are TGCGCCAGCAGCTTGGCAGGTGGCAGGGTGCGCTCACCCCTCCACTTT.

The chain is built from TRBV10-2 and TRBJ1-3, with no clear D. With 5 bases removed from V and 0 bases from J, the gap between germline ends came to 14 bases. The germline gives CDR1 WSHSY, CDR2 SAAADI. The CDR3 extends over 16 amino acids. CDR3 residues: CASSPNPKSSGNTIYF. Here the CDR3 DNA reads TGCGCCAGCAGTCCTAATCCAAAGAGCTCTGGAAACACCATATATTTT.

The chain recombines TRBV19 with TRBJ1-5; maybe TRBD1 (6 bases). Germline loops: CDR1 LNHDA, CDR2 SQIVND (reference sequence). The CDR3 has 14 residues. V was trimmed by 5 bases and J by 7 bases, leaving 15 bases between them. The DNA for the CDR3 is TGTGCCAGTAGTGCTACGGGGGCACGGCAGCCCCAGCATTTT. The encoded protein is CASSATGARQPQHF.

This chain links TRBV29-1 with TRBJ1-2, with D possibly being TRBD1 (5 bases). CDR3 length: 13 amino acids. CDR1 SQVTM and CDR2 ANQGSEA come from the germline V gene. V shed 4 bases and J shed 6 bases, with 15 bases lying between them. CDR3 in DNA: TGCAGCGTTGTGGCCAGGGTGGAGAATGGCTACACCTTC. It translates to CSVVARVENGYTF.

In its sample, this clonotype was seen many times. The CDR3 nucleotides read TGTGCTAGTGGTTTGGGGGGGCGTGATACGCAGTATTTT. Translation gives CASGLGGRDTQYF. The V and J genes are TRBV12-5 and TRBJ2-3; a possible D gene is TRBD1 (6 bases). The CDR3 has 13 residues. With 1 base removed from V and 6 bases from J, the gap between germline ends came to 8 bases. Per germline, CDR1 LGHNT and CDR2 FRNRAP.